Following are 17 T cell receptor beta chains from one sample sequenced in a study of PD-1 blockade in classical Hodgkin lymphoma (dated by TCRdb to 2020 to 2021). Library construction relied on the immunoSEQ multiplex PCR assay. This immuneACCESS table, as held by TCRdb, lists in-frame sequences with V and J called but not all clones. Of the missing ones, under half trace to an unresolved V gene in checked studies; the others have no known cause. Here the sample has approximately 2,800 clones; 60% to 85% occur a single time. Nearly 70% of the sample lies in the top ten. The time point label on this specimen signifies: cycle 1 day 1 (C1D1), immediately before nivolumab initiation. Every trial patient had relapsed after autologous stem cell transplantation, and cohorts A, B and C differed in prior brentuximab vedotin exposure. A Miltenyi CD8+ T cell isolation kit was used for magnetic negative selection to purify CD8+ T cells from thawed PBMCs.

The sample in question was CD8+ T cells from blood, obtained at baseline. Source of these receptors: a human donor with classical Hodgkin lymphoma.

This chain uses TRBV11-3 with TRBJ2-7; 10 bases map to TRBD2. Germline CDR1 SGHNT, CDR2 YENEEA. This CDR3 has 14 residues. With V trimmed by 3 bases and J by 3 bases, 2 bases remained unmatched. The CDR3 DNA sequence: TGTGCCAGCAGCTTCGCTAGCGGGGGCTACGAGCAGTACTTC. Residues: CASSFASGGYEQYF.

This clone has only a few counts. The V gene is TRBV18, the J gene TRBJ2-1; 9 bases match TRBD2. Germline-derived CDR1 and CDR2 are KGHSH and LQKENI. With V trimmed by 4 bases and J by 2 bases, 6 bases remained unmatched. This CDR3 comprises 16 residues. The CDR3 here is CASSLQGGGAYNEQFF. The CDR3 bases are TGTGCCAGCTCACTCCAGGGCGGGGGGGCCTACAATGAGCAGTTCTTC.

The chain recombines TRBV7-6 with TRBJ1-2; D call uncertain. Per germline, CDR1 SGHVS and CDR2 FNYEAQ. CDR3 length: 13 residues. Trimming removed 2 bases from V and 3 bases from J, with 7 bases in between. This CDR3 reads CASSLTRYYGYTF. CDR3 sequence (DNA): TGTGCCAGCAGCTTAACCAGATACTATGGCTACACCTTC.

The chain links TRBV11-2 to TRBJ1-1; the D is unclear. The CDR3 runs 15 residues. Germline V gene sequence: CDR1 SGHAT, CDR2 FQNNGV. V shed 0 bases and J shed 1 base, with 9 bases lying between them. For the CDR3, the DNA is TGTGCCAGCAGCTTAGAGTGGACGGGGAACACTGAAGCTTTCTTT. Amino acids: CASSLEWTGNTEAFF.

Note on this clone: The sample contains more than one DNA sequence encoding this CDR3. The chain couples TRBV19 to TRBJ1-5, with D unclear. The CDR3 loop spans 12 amino acids. The germline CDR1 and CDR2 sequences are LNHDA and SQIVND (reference sequence). Deletions cut 5 bases from V and 4 bases from J, with 6 bases between. CDR3 protein: CASSLRNQPQHF. CDR3 bases: TGTGCCAGTAGTCTCAGGAATCAGCCCCAGCATTTT.

The CDR3 DNA sequence: TGTGCCAGTAGTATGCTCCAGGGGGTCGTGAACACTGAAGCTTTCTTT. This gives the protein CASSMLQGVVNTEAFF. The V call is TRBV19, the J call TRBJ1-1; TRBD1 matches at 7 bases. Unmatched junction bases numbered 7, after V lost 3 bases and J lost 0 bases. This CDR3 spans 16 amino acids. Germline assignment: CDR1 LNHDA and CDR2 SQIVND (reference sequence).

This clone appeared a few times. The chain joins TRBV27 to TRBJ1-1; no clear D. The V gene's germline CDR1 is MNHEY and CDR2 SMNVEV (reference sequence). The germline V and J ends were trimmed by 4 bases and 1 base, with 7 bases remaining between them. The CDR3 is made up of 13 amino acids. The CDR3 nucleotides read TGTGCCAGCAGTTCTGCACAGAACACTGAAGCTTTCTTT. The encoded protein is CASSSAQNTEAFF.

This clone was found once. The chain links TRBV4-1 to TRBJ2-2, with D maybe TRBD1 (5 bases). Trimming cost V 0 bases and J 3 bases, with 11 bases left between them. The CDR3 consists of 16 residues. The germline V gene has CDR1 MGHRA and CDR2 YSYEKL. The CDR3 bases are TGCGCCAGCAGCCAAGATAGGCAGGGATACACCGGGGAGCTGTTTTTT. It is translated as CASSQDRQGYTGELFF.

The chain has TRBV27 and TRBJ1-2; 7 bases line up with TRBD1. The CDR3 is made up of 14 amino acids. V shed 5 bases and J 2 bases; nucleotides not matched to a gene: 5. CDR1 and CDR2 (germline): MNHEY, SMNVEV (reference sequence). The CDR3 nucleotides read TGTGCCAGCAGTGCCGGGGGACAGAACTATGGCTACACCTTC. Encoded protein: CASSAGGQNYGYTF.

This clone was seen a handful of times. The chain recombines TRBV5-5 with TRBJ2-7, with D unresolved. CDR1 is SGHKS and CDR2 is YYEKEE in the germline V gene (reference sequence). Trimming cost V 1 base and J 4 bases, with 3 bases left between them. The CDR3 sequence is 11 residues long. CDR3 amino acids: CASSLIYEQYF. The DNA of the CDR3 is TGTGCCAGCAGCTTGATTTACGAGCAGTACTTC.

In its sample, this clone was seen a few times. J is TRBJ1-2 and V is TRBV7-6, with D possibly TRBD1 on 5 matching bases. In germline, CDR1 is SGHVS, CDR2 FNYEAQ. The CDR3 spans 15 residues. The germline V and J ends were trimmed by 5 bases and 4 bases, with 17 bases remaining between them. The CDR3 DNA follows: TGTGCCAGCAGCATATCTGGGGCCGGAGGCTATGGCTACACCTTC. Its protein is CASSISGAGGYGYTF.

The chain combines TRBV11-3 with TRBJ2-1; either TRBD1 or TRBD2 may fit D (6 bases each). The V gene's germline CDR1 is SGHNT and CDR2 YENEEA. The CDR3 loop spans 14 amino acids. V lost 3 bases and J 5 bases, leaving 11 bases between the germline ends. CDR3 nucleotide sequence: TGTGCCAGCAGCTTGGGGGGCGGGAACAATGAGCAGTTCTTC. Protein product: CASSLGGGNNEQFF.

The chain carries TRBV4-3 and TRBJ1-2, with TRBD1 matching over 9 bases. The CDR3 sequence is 17 residues long. Germline V CDR1 and CDR2: LGHNA, YSLEER. V was clipped by 0 bases and J by 5 bases; unmatched bases: 10. The CDR3 nucleotides read TGCGCCAGCAGCCAAGATAGTCGGGACAGGGAGGGTTATGGCTACACCTTC. It codes for CASSQDSRDREGYGYTF.

The chain links TRBV7-9 to TRBJ2-7; D gene unclear. Germline V lookup: CDR1 SEHNR, CDR2 FQNEAQ (reference sequence). The CDR3 runs 13 residues. The V end lost 9 bases, the J end lost 2 bases, and 14 bases lay between the germline ends. The CDR3 DNA reads TGTGCCAGTTCAAAAGACGGAGCCTACGAGCAGTACTTC. Amino acids: CASSKDGAYEQYF. The full variable domain, completed using reference TRBV7-9 and TRBJ2-7, is DTGVSQNPRHKITKRGQNVTFRCDPISEHNRLYWYRQTLGQGPEFLTYFQNEAQLEKSRLLSDRFSAERPKGSFSTLEIQRTEQGDSAMYLCASSKDGAYEQYFGPGTRLTVT.

This clone was recorded only once. The V gene is TRBV13, the J gene TRBJ1-4; D ambiguous. CDR1 is PRHDT, CDR2 FYEKMQ, per germline (reference sequence). Trimming took off 5 bases at V and 8 bases at J, with 15 bases between the two ends. This CDR3 comprises 14 residues. DNA for the CDR3: TGTGCCAGCAGCCGAACAGCCTACCCCGAAAAACTGTTTTTT. Amino acid sequence: CASSRTAYPEKLFF.

The V call is TRBV18, the J call TRBJ1-4; 9 bases are shared with TRBD1. CDR3 size: 18 residues. The junction had 13 bases not matched to a gene; V was cut back by 0 bases and J by 8 bases. Germline V CDR1 and CDR2: KGHSH, LQKENI. The CDR3 sequence is CASSPPTGGLYSSEKLFF. The CDR3 nucleotides read TGTGCCAGCTCACCACCCACAGGGGGCCTGTATTCTAGCGAAAAACTGTTTTTT.

This clone was detected only once. The V gene is TRBV7-2, the J gene TRBJ1-1; 10 nucleotides line up with TRBD1. The CDR3 extends over 14 amino acids. CDR1 is SGHTA and CDR2 is FQGNSA in the germline V gene. Unmatched junction bases numbered 4, after V lost 3 bases and J lost 6 bases. The CDR3 loop reads CASSLTGGWAEAFF. CDR3 sequence (DNA): TGTGCCAGCAGCTTGACAGGGGGCTGGGCTGAAGCTTTCTTT.